The rows below give T cell receptor beta chains drawn from one sample of a study of response to subunit inactivated influenza vaccine. TCRdb re-called the RT-PCR reads with MiXCR, one entry per CDR3 protein. The sample yields 600,000 to 850,000 distinct CDR3 sequences, 14% seen once. The source was PBMCs from blood, collected 14 to 15 days before vaccination. The source is a man between 50 and 59 years old who received an inactivated influenza vaccine. Both conserved end residues are part of each CDR3. D genes are given only for firm matches. Size values are once, few and many counts, or a class for expanded clones, and some rows have none.

-,TRBJ2-5,many,TRBV10-3,CAISPGETQYF,TGTGCCATCAGTCCTGGAGAGACCCAGTACTTC
-,TRBJ2-7,few,TRBV7-6,CASSLEGGGEQYF,TGTGCCAGCAGCTTAGAGGGAGGGGGCGAGCAGTACTTC
-,TRBJ2-3,few,TRBV7-9,CASSLNPVTGATDTQYF,TGTGCCAGCAGCTTAAATCCCGTAACGGGGGCCACAGATACGCAGTATTTT
-,TRBJ1-2,many,TRBV4-1,CASSQAYGLANYGYTF,TGCGCCAGCAGCCAAGCATACGGACTAGCTAACTATGGCTACACCTTC
-,TRBJ2-5,-,TRBV18,CASSRSMTGRETQYF,TGTGCCAGCTCCCGGTCCATGACAGGGAGGGAGACCCAGTACTTC
TRBD2,TRBJ2-7,-,TRBV5-1,CASSLGSGSAEQYF,TGCGCCAGCAGCTTGGGTAGCGGGAGTGCCGAGCAGTACTTC
-,TRBJ2-5,-,TRBV5-1,CASSTGTSETQYF,TGCGCCAGCAGCACCGGGACATCGGAGACCCAGTACTTC
-,TRBJ2-5,few,TRBV4-1,CASSQEGYNQETQYF,TGCGCCAGCAGCCAAGAAGGGTACAACCAAGAGACCCAGTACTTC
-,TRBJ2-7,-,TRBV21-1,CASSKGRVEQYF,TGTGCCAGCAGCAAAGGAAGGGTCGAGCAGTACTTC
-,TRBJ2-5,many,TRBV20-1,CSVPQGSGQETQYF,TGCAGTGTACCTCAGGGGTCCGGGCAAGAGACCCAGTACTTC
-,TRBJ2-1,few,TRBV7-2,CASSLASSREQFF,TGTGCCAGCAGCTTAGCATCTAGCCGGGAGCAGTTCTTC
-,TRBJ1-1,few,TRBV7-2,CASSLYPGTTEAFF,TGTGCCAGCAGCTTATATCCGGGAACCACTGAAGCTTTCTTT
-,TRBJ2-3,many,TRBV14,CASSIEPDTQYF,TGTGCCAGCAGCATAGAGCCAGATACGCAGTATTTT
-,TRBJ2-3,-,TRBV12-3/TRBV12-4,CASSPLRGLRDTQYF,TGTGCCAGCAGTCCCCTTCGGGGGCTCAGAGATACGCAGTATTTT
-,TRBJ2-2,-,TRBV12-3/TRBV12-4,CASSFMGGADTGELFF,TGTGCCAGCAGTTTTATGGGGGGCGCGGACACCGGGGAGCTGTTTTTT
-,TRBJ2-7,-,TRBV7-2,CASSLTGVAYEQYF,TGTGCCAGCAGCTTAACCGGGGTTGCCTACGAGCAGTACTTC